A selection of T cell receptor beta chains follows, all from one sample in a study of blood T cell repertoires in COVID-19. The table came from immunoSEQ multiplex PCR; TCRdb's copy has only in-frame clones and leaves some out. The sample records roughly 110,000 clones, about 90% being singletons. Sequences were obtained from peripheral blood. These receptors came from a man aged 35-49 years with active or convalescent COVID-19. Each CDR3 is given with its conserved first and last residue. D genes are given only for firm matches. Size is stated for part of the rows, as once, few or many counts, or as a class when the clone is expanded.

>-|TRBV19|14|once|TRBJ2-7
CASSPGDSFYEQYF
TGTGCCAGTAGTCCGGGGGACAGCTTTTACGAGCAGTACTTC
>TRBD2|TRBV28|15|-|TRBJ2-1
CASSNSGAAYNEQFF
TGTGCCAGCAGTAACAGCGGGGCAGCCTACAATGAGCAGTTCTTC
>TRBD2|TRBV19|17|-|TRBJ2-5
CASASFSIAGGGETQYF
TGTGCCAGTGCATCCTTTTCCATAGCGGGAGGGGGAGAGACCCAGTACTTC
>-|TRBV28|15|few|TRBJ2-1
CASSLLTGSGHEQFF
TGTGCCAGCAGTTTATTAACGGGATCTGGACATGAGCAGTTCTTC
>-|TRBV28|14|-|TRBJ2-3
CASSLRSSSDTQYF
TGTGCCAGCAGCCTGCGGAGTAGCTCAGATACGCAGTATTTT
>-|TRBV7-9|17|-|TRBJ1-1
CASSLLEGRFLNTEAFF
TGTGCCAGCAGCTTACTGGAGGGGCGTTTTCTGAACACTGAAGCTTTCTTT
>-|TRBV5-1|15|-|TRBJ1-1
CASSLGGMPNTEAFF
TGCGCCAGCAGCTTGGGAGGCATGCCGAACACTGAAGCTTTCTTT
>-|TRBV2|13|-|TRBJ1-1
CASSDSGFTEAFF
TGTGCCAGCAGTGATTCCGGGTTCACTGAAGCTTTCTTT
>-|TRBV10-3|16|-|TRBJ2-1
CAIIAQAPDKNNEQFF
TGTGCCATCATTGCCCAGGCCCCCGACAAGAACAATGAGCAGTTCTTC
>-|TRBV28|13|-|TRBJ1-2
CASRVGVQYGYTF
TGTGCCAGCAGAGTAGGGGTACAGTATGGCTACACCTTC